The 4 T cell receptor beta chains reported below all come from one sample, sequenced in a study of human T cells and chemical hapten exposure. Documented time point: patch test 3, about 24 weeks after DPC sensitization. Treatment meaning: therapeutic diphenylcyclopropenone sensitization with weekly scalp DPC. In TCRdb, the RACE reads were re-called with MiXCR into one record per CDR3 protein. This sample has about 84,000 distinct CDR3 sequences, with 10% to 12% found just once. The source was whole blood, collected in connection with sensitization to the hapten diphenylcyclopropenone (DPC). These receptors were collected from a woman aged 45-59 years with alopecia areata. Some clones in this sample may be carry-over from other donors' samples.

This clonotype has more than one count but fewer than ten. The rearrangement uses TRBV28 and TRBJ2-7; D is possibly TRBD1 (6 bases). The CDR3 has 14 residues. CDR1 and CDR2 from the germline V gene are MDHEN and SYDVKM. V shed 3 bases and J shed 4 bases, with 13 bases lying between them. The CDR3 region is CASSFMGARYEQYF. In DNA form, the CDR3 reads TGTGCCAGCAGTTTCATGGGGGCGCGGTACGAGCAGTACTTC.

This clonotype was observed a handful of times. This chain connects TRBV29-1 to TRBJ2-2; D remains ambiguous. Germline loops: CDR1 SQVTM, CDR2 ANQGSEA. The CDR3 is made up of 13 amino acids. Trimming pared 8 bases from V and 4 bases from J, leaving 14 bases between. The CDR3 spells CSPPPCGTGELFF. CDR3 DNA sequence: TGCAGCCCTCCTCCCTGTGGCACCGGGGAGCTGTTTTTT.

The chain is built from TRBV2 and TRBJ1-5; maybe TRBD1 (5 bases). The V end lost 4 bases, the J end lost 1 base, and 11 bases lay between the germline ends. The CDR3 is 15 amino acids. CDR1 and CDR2 (germline): SNHLY, FYNNEI. The CDR3 sequence: CASSASGASNQPQHF. In DNA, the CDR3 is TGTGCCAGCAGTGCTTCCGGGGCCAGCAATCAGCCCCAGCATTTT.

Ten or more counts support this clonotype. V is TRBV4-2 and J is TRBJ1-3; D gene unclear. This CDR3 has 18 amino acids. Trimming left V 0 bases short and J 4 bases short, with 19 bases between. Looked up from germline, CDR1 is LGHNA and CDR2 is YNFKEQ. The CDR3 sequence: CASSQDLAGFKPGNTIYF. The CDR3 DNA is TGTGCCAGCAGCCAAGATCTCGCGGGCTTTAAACCCGGAAACACCATATATTTT.